Presented here are 6 T cell receptor beta chains from one specimen sequenced in a study of blood T cell repertoires in COVID-19. Assay: immunoSEQ multiplex PCR; the TCRdb copy retains only in-frame clones and omits some. Of about 130,000 clones in the sample, approximately 90% are singletons; the top ten hold more than 3.5%. Sample: peripheral blood. The receptors shown here come from a man aged 55 to 70 with COVID-19, enrolled during active disease.

This clone was seen once. CDR3 sequence reads: CASSKEGVNTEAFF. DNA of the CDR3: TGTGCCAGTAGTAAGGAGGGAGTGAACACTGAAGCTTTCTTT. J is TRBJ1-1 and V is TRBV19; D is uncertain. Trimming left V 4 bases short and J 0 bases short, with 9 bases between. This CDR3 spans 14 amino acids. Germline V CDR1 and CDR2: LNHDA, SQIVND (reference sequence).

This clone was detected once. This chain joins TRBV7-8 and TRBJ1-1; possible D gene TRBD1, 5 bases. The CDR3 runs 18 residues. Per the germline V gene, CDR1 is SGHVS and CDR2 is FQNEAQ. Trimming left V 3 bases short and J 0 bases short, with 20 bases between. CDR3 DNA sequence: TGTGCCAGCAGCTTTAGGGGAGGGAGTAATGGTTTGAACACTGAAGCTTTCTTT. Its protein is CASSFRGGSNGLNTEAFF.

The rearrangement joins TRBV3-1 (or the pseudogene TRBV3-2) to TRBJ1-6; D is unresolved. Between the trimmed V and J ends, which lost 1 base and 12 bases, there was a span of 10 bases. CDR1 is LGHDT, CDR2 YNNKEL, per germline (reference sequence). The CDR3 covers 13 residues. CDR3 DNA: TGTGCCAGCAGCCAAGTTATGAGGGTACCCCTCCACTTT. Its protein product is CASSQVMRVPLHF.

CDR3 coding DNA: TGCAGCGTTAGGACCCACCTAGCGGGGAAGGGGGAGCTGTTTTTT. Its translation: CSVRTHLAGKGELFF. The gene calls are TRBV29-1 and TRBJ2-2; 9 positions match TRBD2. Unmatched junction bases numbered 12, after V lost 5 bases and J lost 8 bases. The CDR3 spans 15 residues. CDR1 and CDR2 from the germline V gene are SQVTM and ANQGSEA.

Only a few counts were recorded for this clone. The chain carries TRBV6-5 and TRBJ2-7; 7 nucleotides align to TRBD1. Germline CDR1 MNHEY, CDR2 SVGAGI. This CDR3 comprises 13 residues. The V and J ends lost 6 bases and 6 bases, in that order; junction bases with no gene match: 8. The CDR3 DNA is TGTGCCAGCAGGGGAACAGGGGAACGCGAGCAGTACTTC. It encodes CASRGTGEREQYF.

The rearrangement uses TRBV7-6 and TRBJ1-1; 9 bases are shared with TRBD1. The junction had 4 bases not matched to a gene; V was cut back by 4 bases and J by 1 base. The CDR3 runs 15 residues. The germline V gene has CDR1 SGHVS and CDR2 FNYEAQ. The CDR3 bases are TGTGCCAGCAGCTCTACAGGGGGCACGAACACTGAAGCTTTCTTT. This translates into CASSSTGGTNTEAFF.